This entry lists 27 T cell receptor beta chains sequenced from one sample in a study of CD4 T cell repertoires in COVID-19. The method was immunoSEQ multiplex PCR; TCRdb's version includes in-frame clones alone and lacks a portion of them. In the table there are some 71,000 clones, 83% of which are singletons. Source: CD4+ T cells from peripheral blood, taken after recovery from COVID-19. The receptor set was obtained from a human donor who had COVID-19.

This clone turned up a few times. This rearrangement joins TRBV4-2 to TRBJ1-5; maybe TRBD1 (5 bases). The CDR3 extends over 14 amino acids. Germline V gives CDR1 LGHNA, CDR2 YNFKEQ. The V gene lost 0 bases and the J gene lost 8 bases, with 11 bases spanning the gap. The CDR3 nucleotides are TGTGCCAGCAGCCAAGATGGGGACTGGGAGCCCCAGCATTTT. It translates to CASSQDGDWEPQHF.

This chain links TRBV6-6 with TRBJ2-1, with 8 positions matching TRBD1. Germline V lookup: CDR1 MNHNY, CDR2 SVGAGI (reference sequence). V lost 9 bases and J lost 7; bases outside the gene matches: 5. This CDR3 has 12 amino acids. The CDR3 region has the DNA TGTGCCAGTGCAGGGGGCGGGAATGAGCAGTTCTTC. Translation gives CASAGGGNEQFF.

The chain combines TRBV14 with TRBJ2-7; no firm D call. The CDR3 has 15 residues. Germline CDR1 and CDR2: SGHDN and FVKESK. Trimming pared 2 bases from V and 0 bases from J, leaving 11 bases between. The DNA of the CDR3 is TGTGCCAGCAGCCAACTAGGAACGAGCTCCTACGAGCAGTACTTC. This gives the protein CASSQLGTSSYEQYF.

The CDR3 region is CASSFRTDLYYGYTF. The DNA of the CDR3 is TGTGCCAGTAGTTTTAGGACAGACCTTTACTATGGCTACACCTTC. This rearrangement joins TRBV19 to TRBJ1-2; D may be TRBD1 (6 bases). The CDR3 has 15 residues. Trimming removed 5 bases from V and 3 bases from J, with 16 bases in between. The V gene's germline CDR1 is LNHDA and CDR2 SQIVND (reference sequence).

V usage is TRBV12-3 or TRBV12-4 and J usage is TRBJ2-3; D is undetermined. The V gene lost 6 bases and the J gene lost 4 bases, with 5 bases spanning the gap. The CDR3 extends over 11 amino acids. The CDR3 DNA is TGTGCCAGCAGAGGAGCAGATACGCAGTATTTT. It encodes CASRGADTQYF.

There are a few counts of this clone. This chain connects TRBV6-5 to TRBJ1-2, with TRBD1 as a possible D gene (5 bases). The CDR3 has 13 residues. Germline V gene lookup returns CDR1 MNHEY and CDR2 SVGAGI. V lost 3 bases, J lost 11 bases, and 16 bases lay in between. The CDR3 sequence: CASSYDSTEGYTF. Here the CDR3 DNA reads TGTGCCAGCAGTTATGATTCGACCGAGGGGTACACCTTC.

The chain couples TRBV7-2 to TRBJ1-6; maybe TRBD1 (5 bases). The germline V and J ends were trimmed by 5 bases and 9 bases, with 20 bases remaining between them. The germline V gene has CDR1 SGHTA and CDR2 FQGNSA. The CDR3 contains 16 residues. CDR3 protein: CASSLDFDLGVSPLHF. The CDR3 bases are TGTGCCAGCAGCCTAGATTTTGACTTAGGGGTTTCACCCCTCCACTTT.

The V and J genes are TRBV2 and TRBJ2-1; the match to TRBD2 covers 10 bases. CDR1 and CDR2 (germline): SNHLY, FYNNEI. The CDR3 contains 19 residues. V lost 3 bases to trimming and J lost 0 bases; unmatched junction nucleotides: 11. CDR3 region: CASSEVLAGVTYSYNEQFF. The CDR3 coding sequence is TGTGCCAGCAGTGAGGTTCTAGCGGGGGTAACCTACTCCTACAATGAGCAGTTCTTC.

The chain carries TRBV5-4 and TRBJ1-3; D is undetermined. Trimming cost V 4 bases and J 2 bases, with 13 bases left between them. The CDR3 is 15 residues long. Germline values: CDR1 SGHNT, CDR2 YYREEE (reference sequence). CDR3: CASSSGPGPGNTIYF. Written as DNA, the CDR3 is TGTGCCAGCAGCAGCGGCCCTGGCCCTGGAAACACCATATATTTT. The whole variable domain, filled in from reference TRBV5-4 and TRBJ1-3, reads ETGVTQSPTHLIKTRGQQVTLRCSSQSGHNTVSWYQQALGQGPQFIFQYYREEENGRGNFPPRFSGLQFPNYSSELNVNALELDDSALYLCASSSGPGPGNTIYFGEGSWLTVV.

This CDR3 reads CASSLAGTEETQYF. The CDR3 nucleotides read TGTGCCAGCAGCTTAGCGGGGACAGAAGAGACCCAGTACTTC. The chain is built from TRBV7-2 and TRBJ2-5; 7 bases are shared with TRBD1. This CDR3 is 14 amino acids long. Losses at the gene ends were 0 bases for V and 3 bases for J; bases not matched to a gene: 1. Germline loops: CDR1 SGHTA, CDR2 FQGNSA.

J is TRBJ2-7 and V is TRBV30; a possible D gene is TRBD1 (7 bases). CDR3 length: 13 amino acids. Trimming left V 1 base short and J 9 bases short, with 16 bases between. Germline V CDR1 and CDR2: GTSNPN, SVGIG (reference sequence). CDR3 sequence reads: CAWSGQGGGPQYF. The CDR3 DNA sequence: TGTGCCTGGAGTGGACAGGGAGGCGGCCCGCAGTACTTC.

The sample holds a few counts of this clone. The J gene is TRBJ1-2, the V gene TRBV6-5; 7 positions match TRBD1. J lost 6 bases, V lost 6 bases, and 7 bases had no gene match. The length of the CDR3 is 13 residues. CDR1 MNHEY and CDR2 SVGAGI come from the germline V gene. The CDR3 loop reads CASSLGQADGYTF. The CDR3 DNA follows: TGTGCCAGCAGCTTAGGACAGGCCGATGGCTACACCTTC.

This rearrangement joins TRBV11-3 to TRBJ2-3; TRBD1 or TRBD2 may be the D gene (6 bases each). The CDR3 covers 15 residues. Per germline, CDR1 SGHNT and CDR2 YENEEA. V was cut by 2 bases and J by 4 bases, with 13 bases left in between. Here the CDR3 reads CASSLTGASADTQYF. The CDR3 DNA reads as TGTGCCAGCAGCTTAACGGGGGCGAGTGCAGATACGCAGTATTTT.

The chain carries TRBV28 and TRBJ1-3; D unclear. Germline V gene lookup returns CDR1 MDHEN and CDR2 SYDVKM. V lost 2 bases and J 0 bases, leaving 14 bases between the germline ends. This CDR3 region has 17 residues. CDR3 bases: TGTGCCAGCAGTTTAATTCCCGGGTCCCTCTCTGGAAACACCATATATTTT. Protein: CASSLIPGSLSGNTIYF.

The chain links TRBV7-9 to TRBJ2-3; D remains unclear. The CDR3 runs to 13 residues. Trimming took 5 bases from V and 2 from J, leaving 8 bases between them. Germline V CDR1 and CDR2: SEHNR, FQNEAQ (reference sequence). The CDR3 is CASSRGPTDTQYF. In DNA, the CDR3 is TGTGCCAGCAGCAGAGGACCCACAGATACGCAGTATTTT.

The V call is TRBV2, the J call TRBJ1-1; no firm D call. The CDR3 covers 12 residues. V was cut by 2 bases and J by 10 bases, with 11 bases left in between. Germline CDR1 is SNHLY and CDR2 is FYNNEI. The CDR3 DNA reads TGTGCCAGCAGTGAATTAAACGGAGGAGCTTTCTTT. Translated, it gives CASSELNGGAFF.

CDR3 in DNA: TGCGCCAGCAGCTTGGATTCTAGCGTGGTTGGCGAGCAGTACTTC. It encodes CASSLDSSVVGEQYF. This chain connects TRBV5-1 to TRBJ2-7; D is possibly TRBD2 (6 bases). V lost 0 bases and J 6 bases, leaving 16 bases between the germline ends. CDR1 and CDR2 from the germline V gene are SGHRS and YFSETQ. This CDR3 comprises 15 residues.

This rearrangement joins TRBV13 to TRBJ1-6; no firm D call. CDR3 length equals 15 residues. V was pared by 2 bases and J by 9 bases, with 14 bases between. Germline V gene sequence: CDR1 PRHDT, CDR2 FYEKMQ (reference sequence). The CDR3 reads CASSLTRTASSPLHF. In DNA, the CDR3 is TGTGCCAGCAGCTTAACCCGGACCGCCAGTTCACCCCTCCACTTT.

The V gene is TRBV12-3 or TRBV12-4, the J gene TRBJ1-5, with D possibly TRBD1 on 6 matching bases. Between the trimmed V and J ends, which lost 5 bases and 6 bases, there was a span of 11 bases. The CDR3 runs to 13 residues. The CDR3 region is CASSPQGSQPQHF. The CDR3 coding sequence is TGTGCCAGCAGTCCACAGGGTAGTCAGCCCCAGCATTTT.

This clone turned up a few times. CDR3 bases: TGTGCCAGTAGTATGCCAGGGCTGAACACTGAAGCTTTCTTT. It codes for CASSMPGLNTEAFF. This rearrangement joins TRBV19 to TRBJ1-1, with D possibly TRBD1 on 5 matching bases. The CDR3 is 14 amino acids. Trimming shortened V by 3 bases and J by 0 bases, and 8 bases separated the two germline ends. Germline CDR1 LNHDA, CDR2 SQIVND (reference sequence).

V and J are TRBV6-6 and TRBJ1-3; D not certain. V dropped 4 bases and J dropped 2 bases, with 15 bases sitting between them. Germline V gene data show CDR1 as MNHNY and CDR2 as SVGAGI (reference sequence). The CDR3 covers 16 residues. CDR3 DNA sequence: TGTGCCAGCAGTTCCGGTTTGCGGGTCACTGGAAACACCATATATTTT. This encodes CASSSGLRVTGNTIYF.

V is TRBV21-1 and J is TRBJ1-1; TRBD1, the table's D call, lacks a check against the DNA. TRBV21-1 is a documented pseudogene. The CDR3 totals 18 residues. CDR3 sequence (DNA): TGTGCCAGCAGCAAAGTGCAGGGGGTCGAAAAAAAGAACACTGAAGCTTTCTTT. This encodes CASSKVQGVEKKNTEAFF.

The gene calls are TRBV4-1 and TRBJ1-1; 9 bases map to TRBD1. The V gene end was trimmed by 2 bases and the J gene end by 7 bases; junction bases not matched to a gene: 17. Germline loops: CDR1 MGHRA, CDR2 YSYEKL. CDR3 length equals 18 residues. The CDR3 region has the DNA TGCGCCAGCAGCCAAAACCCTAGCGAGACAGGGGGATATGATGAAGCTTTCTTT. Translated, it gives CASSQNPSETGGYDEAFF.

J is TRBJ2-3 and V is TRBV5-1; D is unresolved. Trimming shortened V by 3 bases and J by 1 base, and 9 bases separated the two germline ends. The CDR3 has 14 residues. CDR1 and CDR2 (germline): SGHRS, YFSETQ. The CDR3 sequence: CASSSLTGTDTQYF. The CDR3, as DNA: TGCGCCAGCAGCTCCCTCACAGGCACAGATACGCAGTATTTT.

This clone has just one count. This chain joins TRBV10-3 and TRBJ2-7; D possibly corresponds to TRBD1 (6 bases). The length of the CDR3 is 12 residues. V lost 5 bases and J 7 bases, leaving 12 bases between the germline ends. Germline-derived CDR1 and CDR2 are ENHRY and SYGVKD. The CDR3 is CAISRQTGEQYF. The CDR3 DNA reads TGTGCCATCAGTAGGCAAACAGGGGAGCAGTACTTC.

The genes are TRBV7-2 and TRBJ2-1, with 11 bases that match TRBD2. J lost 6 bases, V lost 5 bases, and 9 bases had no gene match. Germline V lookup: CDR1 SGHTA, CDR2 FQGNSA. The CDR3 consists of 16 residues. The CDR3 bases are TGTGCCAGCAGCCCCGAACGTACTAGCGGGAGCAATGAGCAGTTCTTC. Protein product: CASSPERTSGSNEQFF.

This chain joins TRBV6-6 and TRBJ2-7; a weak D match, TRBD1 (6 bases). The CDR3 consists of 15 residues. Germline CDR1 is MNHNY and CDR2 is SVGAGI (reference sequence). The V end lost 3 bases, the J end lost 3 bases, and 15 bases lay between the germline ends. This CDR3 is CASSYKGTPLYEQYF. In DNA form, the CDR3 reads TGTGCCAGCAGTTATAAGGGGACACCCCTCTACGAGCAGTACTTC.